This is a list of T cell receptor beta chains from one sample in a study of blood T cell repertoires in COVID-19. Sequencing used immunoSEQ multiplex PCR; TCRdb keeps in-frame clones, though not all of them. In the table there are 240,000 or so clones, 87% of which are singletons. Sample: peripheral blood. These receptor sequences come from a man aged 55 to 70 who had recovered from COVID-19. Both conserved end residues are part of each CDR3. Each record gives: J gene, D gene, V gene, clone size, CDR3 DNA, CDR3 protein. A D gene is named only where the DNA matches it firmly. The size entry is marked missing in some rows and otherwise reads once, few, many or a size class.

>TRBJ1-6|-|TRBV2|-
TGTGCCAGCAGTGAAAGGGCAGGGGTTAATTCACCCCTCCACTTT
CASSERAGVNSPLHF
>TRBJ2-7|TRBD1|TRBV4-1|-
TGCGCCAGCAGCCAAGGGGACAGAATGTACGAGCAGTACTTC
CASSQGDRMYEQYF
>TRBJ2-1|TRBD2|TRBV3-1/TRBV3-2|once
TGTGCCAGCAGCTTTTCTAGCGGGCAACAGTTCTTC
CASSFSSGQQFF
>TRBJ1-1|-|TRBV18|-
TGTGCCAGCTCTTCCATGAACACTGAAGCTTTCTTT
CASSSMNTEAFF
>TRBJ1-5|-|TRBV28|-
TGTGCCAGCAGTTTATATCACGGTGATAGCAATCAGCCCCAGCATTTT
CASSLYHGDSNQPQHF
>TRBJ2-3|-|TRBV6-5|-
TGTGCCAGCAGTTACTCGAGGGGGAGCACAGATACGCAGTATTTT
CASSYSRGSTDTQYF
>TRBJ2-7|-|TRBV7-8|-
TGTGCCAGCAGCAAAAGACAGGATGGGGAGCAGTACTTC
CASSKRQDGEQYF
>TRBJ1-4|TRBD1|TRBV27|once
TGTGCCAGCAGCTTTTCGGGACAGCGACGAAAACTGTTTTTT
CASSFSGQRRKLFF
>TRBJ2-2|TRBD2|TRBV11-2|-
TGTGCCAGCGCCAATCCGGGGGGGCCGAGCACCGGGGAGCTGTTTTTT
CASANPGGPSTGELFF
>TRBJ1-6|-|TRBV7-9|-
TGTGCCAGCAGCTTAGAAGTGCGCGGGGTTTCACCCCTCCACTTT
CASSLEVRGVSPLHF